These 15 T cell receptor beta chains were sequenced from one sample in a study of blood T cells in healthy people across ages. A second PCR, run for about 6 to 11 cycles, used a sample-barcoded 5' primer plus a J-beta primer mix. TCRdb re-called the 5' RACE reads through MiXCR, storing one row per CDR3 protein. The sample yields roughly 1 million distinct CDR3 sequences, around 27% seen once. The same sample was also used in a study of T cells of mothers and their children.

The sample taken for sequencing was blood. The receptors stem from a girl aged 2 to 9 in good health.

This clonotype was counted ten times or more. The chain recombines TRBV5-1 with TRBJ2-5; TRBD2 matches at 7 bases. V trimming: 4 bases; J trimming: 0 bases; junction bases outside the gene matches: 9. CDR1 and CDR2 from the germline V gene are SGHRS and YFSETQ. This CDR3 has 16 amino acids. CDR3 in amino acids: CASSSVAGVYQETQYF. CDR3 DNA sequence: TGCGCCAGCAGCAGTGTGGCGGGGGTGTACCAAGAGACCCAGTACTTC. The entire variable domain, with the rest obtained from reference TRBV5-1 and TRBJ2-5, is as follows: KAGVTQTPRYLIKTRGQQVTLSCSPISGHRSVSWYQQTPGQGLQFLFEYFSETQRNKGNFPGRFSGRQFSNSRSEMNVSTLELGDSALYLCASSSVAGVYQETQYFGPGTRLLVL.

The genes are TRBV9 and TRBJ1-3, with D unresolved. The CDR3 covers 16 residues. V was shortened by 0 bases and J by 0 bases, with 10 bases between the two germline ends. CDR1 and CDR2 from the germline V gene are SGDLS and YYNGEE. CDR3: CASSVDGRSSGNTIYF. CDR3 bases: TGTGCCAGCAGCGTAGATGGACGGTCCTCTGGAAACACCATATATTTT.

The chain joins TRBV5-1 to TRBJ2-5, with TRBD2 matching over 10 bases. Germline CDR1 SGHRS, CDR2 YFSETQ. With V trimmed by 0 bases and J by 5 bases, 13 bases remained unmatched. This CDR3 has 18 residues. The chain's CDR3 is CASSLGLAGEIEFETQYF. CDR3 nucleotides: TGCGCCAGCAGCTTGGGTCTAGCGGGAGAAATCGAATTTGAGACCCAGTACTTC.

This sequence joins TRBV6-1 and TRBJ2-3; no reliable D call. Per germline, CDR1 MNHNS and CDR2 SASEGT. This CDR3 has 16 residues. With 4 bases removed from V and 2 bases from J, the gap between germline ends came to 16 bases. The DNA of the CDR3 is TGTGCCAGCAGTGGAAGGGCAGTCTTAGTCACAGATACGCAGTATTTT. Amino acid sequence: CASSGRAVLVTDTQYF.

V usage is TRBV13 and J usage is TRBJ2-5; D is uncertain. V was cut by 4 bases and J by 2 bases, with 14 bases left in between. CDR1 PRHDT and CDR2 FYEKMQ come from the germline V gene (reference sequence). The CDR3 contains 15 residues. CDR3 in amino acids: CASSWASKAQETQYF. The DNA for the CDR3 is TGTGCCAGCAGCTGGGCGTCCAAAGCACAAGAGACCCAGTACTTC.

This rearrangement joins TRBV20-1 to TRBJ2-5; D is unresolved. The CDR3 runs to 12 residues. CDR1 and CDR2 (germline): DFQATT, SNEGSKA (reference sequence). V was pared by 5 bases and J by 3 bases, with 10 bases between. CDR3 loop: CSARLIKETQYF. The DNA of the CDR3 is TGCAGTGCTCGACTCATAAAAGAGACCCAGTACTTC.

V is TRBV28 and J is TRBJ2-3, with TRBD2 matching over 13 bases. V gave up 5 bases and J gave up 5 bases; unmatched junction bases: 10. This CDR3 region has 17 residues. CDR1 is MDHEN, CDR2 SYDVKM, per germline. CDR3 loop: CASSPTSGRAVGDTQYF. CDR3 coding DNA: TGTGCCAGCAGTCCCACTAGCGGGAGGGCCGTCGGAGATACGCAGTATTTT.

The chain links TRBV11-2 to TRBJ2-3; D not resolved. This CDR3 spans 13 amino acids. V lost 0 bases and J 7 bases, leaving 8 bases between the germline ends. Germline V gene sequence: CDR1 SGHAT, CDR2 FQNNGV. CDR3 in amino acids: CASSLEAANTQYF. CDR3 DNA sequence: TGTGCCAGCAGCTTAGAGGCGGCCAATACGCAGTATTTT.

The J gene is TRBJ2-5, the V gene TRBV20-1; no firm D call. CDR1 and CDR2 from the germline V gene are DFQATT and SNEGSKA (reference sequence). This CDR3 is 11 amino acids long. Deletions cut 1 base from V and 5 bases from J, with 5 bases between. The DNA for the CDR3 is TGCAGTGCTAGAGGAAAGGAGACCCAGTACTTC. This translates into CSARGKETQYF.

In its sample, this clonotype was seen a few times. The J gene is TRBJ1-1, the V gene TRBV12-3 or TRBV12-4; D unclear. V lost 5 bases to trimming and J lost 11 bases, with 15 bases between them. This CDR3 has 12 amino acids. The CDR3 nucleotides read TGTGCCAGCAGTCTCCGGCTCAGAGTGGCTTTCTTT. It encodes CASSLRLRVAFF.

The rearrangement joins TRBV20-1 to TRBJ2-5, with D unclear. The germline V and J ends were trimmed by 6 bases and 2 bases, with 19 bases remaining between them. The CDR3 consists of 15 residues. CDR1 DFQATT and CDR2 SNEGSKA come from the germline V gene (reference sequence). CDR3 sequence: CSAHKRWQMQETQYF. CDR3 in DNA: TGCAGTGCGCACAAGAGATGGCAGATGCAAGAGACCCAGTACTTC.

This clonotype was seen more than once but under ten times. The chain couples TRBV12-3 or TRBV12-4 to TRBJ1-5; tentative D call: TRBD1 (6 bases). Trimming pared 4 bases from V and 6 bases from J, leaving 10 bases between. The CDR3 totals 13 residues. CDR3 amino acids: CASSSGDRQPQHF. The CDR3 bases are TGTGCCAGCAGTTCAGGGGACCGTCAGCCCCAGCATTTT.

This clonotype was counted at least ten times. The chain links TRBV24-1 to TRBJ2-7; D unclear. Germline CDR1 KGHDR, CDR2 SFDVKD. V lost 2 bases and J 10 bases, leaving 11 bases between the germline ends. The CDR3 consists of 12 residues. CDR3: CATSDSQTGQYF. For the CDR3, the DNA is TGTGCCACCAGTGATTCTCAAACGGGCCAGTACTTC.

The sample holds many counts of this clonotype. This chain joins TRBV20-1 and TRBJ1-4; D remains ambiguous. This CDR3 contains 13 residues. Germline V lookup: CDR1 DFQATT, CDR2 SNEGSKA (reference sequence). V was pared by 4 bases and J by 8 bases, with 14 bases between. The CDR3 bases are TGCAGTGCTATATCTGTTGGGAAGGAAAAACTGTTTTTT. Its translation is CSAISVGKEKLFF.

Only a few counts were recorded for this clonotype. The V and J genes are TRBV7-9 and TRBJ2-7; the match to TRBD2 covers 8 bases. In germline, CDR1 is SEHNR, CDR2 FQNEAQ (reference sequence). The CDR3 is 14 amino acids. Germline trimming cut 3 bases from V and 7 bases from J; bases unmatched to any gene: 8. Here the CDR3 DNA reads TGTGCCAGCAGCTTGAGCGGGGGTCTAGGAGAGCAGTACTTC. It yields the protein CASSLSGGLGEQYF.